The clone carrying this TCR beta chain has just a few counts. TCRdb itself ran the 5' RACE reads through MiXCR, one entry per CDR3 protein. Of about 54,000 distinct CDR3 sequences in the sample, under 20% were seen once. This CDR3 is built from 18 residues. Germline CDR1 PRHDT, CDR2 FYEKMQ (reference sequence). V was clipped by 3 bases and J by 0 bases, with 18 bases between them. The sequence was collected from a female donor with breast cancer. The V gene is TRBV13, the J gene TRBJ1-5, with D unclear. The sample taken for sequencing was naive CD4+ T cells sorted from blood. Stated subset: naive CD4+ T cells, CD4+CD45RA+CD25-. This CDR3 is CASSFLPSTRGSNQPQHF. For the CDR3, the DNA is TGTGCCAGCAGCTTCTTGCCCTCCACTCGGGGTAGCAATCAGCCCCAGCATTTT.